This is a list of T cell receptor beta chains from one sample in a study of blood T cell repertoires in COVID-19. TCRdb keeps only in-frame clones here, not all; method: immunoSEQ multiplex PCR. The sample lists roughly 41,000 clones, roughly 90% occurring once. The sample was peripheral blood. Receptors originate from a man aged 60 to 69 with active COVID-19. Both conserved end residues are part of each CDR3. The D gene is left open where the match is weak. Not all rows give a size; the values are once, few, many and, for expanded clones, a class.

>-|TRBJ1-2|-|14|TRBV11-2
TGTGCCAGCAGCCGGGACATAGGGGGAAGTGGCTACACCTTC
CASSRDIGGSGYTF
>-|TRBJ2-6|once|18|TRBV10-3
TGTGCCATCAGTCTAACCGGGACTGGAGGCTCTGGGGCCAACGTCCTGACTTTC
CAISLTGTGGSGANVLTF
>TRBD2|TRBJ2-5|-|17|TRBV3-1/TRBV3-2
TGTGCCAGCAGCCAAGAAGATGCCGGGAGGGGTCAAGAGACCCAGTACTTC
CASSQEDAGRGQETQYF
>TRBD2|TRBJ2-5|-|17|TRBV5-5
TGTGCCAGCAGCTTGGCAACTAGCGGGAGGGCCGGAGAGACCCAGTACTTC
CASSLATSGRAGETQYF
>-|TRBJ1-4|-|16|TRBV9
TGTGCCAGCAGCGTAGGGCCAGGTTCAAACGGTGAAAAACTGTTTTTT
CASSVGPGSNGEKLFF
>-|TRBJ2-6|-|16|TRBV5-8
TGTGCCAGCAGCGGGAGCCCGGGGTCTGGGGCCAACGTCCTGACTTTC
CASSGSPGSGANVLTF
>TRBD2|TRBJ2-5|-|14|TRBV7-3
TGTGCCAGCAGCTCAGTAGCGGGTTCGGAGACCCAGTACTTC
CASSSVAGSETQYF
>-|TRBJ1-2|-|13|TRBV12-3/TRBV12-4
TGTGCCAGCAGTTTACAGGACAGTTATGGCTACACCTTC
CASSLQDSYGYTF
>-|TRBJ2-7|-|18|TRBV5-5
TGTGCCAGCAGCTTATTACCTATTGACAGGCTTTATTTCTACGAGCAGTACTTC
CASSLLPIDRLYFYEQYF
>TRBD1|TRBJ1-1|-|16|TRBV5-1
TGCGCCAGCAGCTTGGACGGGACAGGTTGGACCACTGAAGCTTTCTTT
CASSLDGTGWTTEAFF
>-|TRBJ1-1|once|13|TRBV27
TGTGCCAGCGTCTCTCGGGTGAACACTGAAGCTTTCTTT
CASVSRVNTEAFF
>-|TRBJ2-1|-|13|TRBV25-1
TGTGCCAGCAGGGGGGCCTCCTACAATGAGCAGTTCTTC
CASRGASYNEQFF
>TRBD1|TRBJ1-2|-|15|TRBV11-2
TGTGCCAGCAGCCCATTGGCCGGGACAGGGGACGGCTACACCTTC
CASSPLAGTGDGYTF
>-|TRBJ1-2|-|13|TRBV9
TGTGCCAGCAGCGGGACAGTCGGACCTGGCTACACCTTC
CASSGTVGPGYTF
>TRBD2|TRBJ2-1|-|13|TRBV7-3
TGTGCCAGCAGCTTCGGACTAGAGAATGAGCAGTTCTTC
CASSFGLENEQFF
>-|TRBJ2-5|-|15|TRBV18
TGTGCCAGCTCACCCCGACAGGCAACGCAAGAGACCCAGTACTTC
CASSPRQATQETQYF
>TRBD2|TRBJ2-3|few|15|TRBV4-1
TGCGCCAGCAGCCAAGAGGGATCTAGCGGCGATACGCAGTATTTT
CASSQEGSSGDTQYF
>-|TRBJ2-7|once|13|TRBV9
TGTGCCAGCAGCACCCCCGGTTCGGGCGAGCAGTACTTC
CASSTPGSGEQYF
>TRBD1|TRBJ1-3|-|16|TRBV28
TGTGCCAGCAGTAGAGACAGGGTCAGCTCTGGAAACACCATATATTTT
CASSRDRVSSGNTIYF
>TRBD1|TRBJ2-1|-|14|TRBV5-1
TGCGCCAGCAGCTTGGCGGGACAGTACAATGAGCAGTTCTTC
CASSLAGQYNEQFF
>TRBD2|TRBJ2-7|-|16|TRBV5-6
TGTGCCAGCAGCTTGCTGACTAGCGGGAATTCCTACGAGCAGTACTTC
CASSLLTSGNSYEQYF
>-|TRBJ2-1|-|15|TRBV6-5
TGTGCCACCGGTAGGCGGCCGAGCTCCTACAATGAGCAGTTCTTC
CATGRRPSSYNEQFF
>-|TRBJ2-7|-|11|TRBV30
TGTGCCTGGAGTGTACGGGGGGAGCAGTACTTC
CAWSVRGEQYF
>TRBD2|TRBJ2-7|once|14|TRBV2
TGTGCCAGCAGTGCCTCTAGCGGAGCCTACGAGCAGTACTTC
CASSASSGAYEQYF
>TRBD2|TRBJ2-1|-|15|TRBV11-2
TGTGCCAGCAGCGAGGAGCGGGAGGGCCACAATGAGCAGTTCTTC
CASSEEREGHNEQFF
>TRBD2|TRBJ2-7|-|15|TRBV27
TGTGCCAGCAGCTTGACTAGCGGGAGCTCCTACGAGCAGTACTTC
CASSLTSGSSYEQYF
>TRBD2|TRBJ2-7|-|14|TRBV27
TGTGCCAGCAGTGAGGCGGGAGGTCTCTACGAGCAGTACTTC
CASSEAGGLYEQYF
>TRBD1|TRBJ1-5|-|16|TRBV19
TGTGCCAGTACCGAACCGGGACAGGGGATAAATCAGCCCCAGCATTTT
CASTEPGQGINQPQHF
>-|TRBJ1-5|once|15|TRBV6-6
TGTGCCAGCAGACTGGACACTAATAGCAATCAGCCCCAGCATTTT
CASRLDTNSNQPQHF
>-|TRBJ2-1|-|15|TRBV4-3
TGCGCCAGCAGCCAAGGCCCCGGACAGAGTAATGAGCAGTTCTTC
CASSQGPGQSNEQFF
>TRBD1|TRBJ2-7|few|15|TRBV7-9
TGTGCCAGCAGCTTACGGGACAGGGATCCCTACGAGCAGTACTTC
CASSLRDRDPYEQYF
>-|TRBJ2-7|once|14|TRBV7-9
TGTGCCAGCAGCCCCGGGGGGCTAGCCTACGAGCAGTACTTC
CASSPGGLAYEQYF
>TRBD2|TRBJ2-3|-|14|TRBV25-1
TGTGCCAGCAGACTAGCGGGAGCCACAGATACGCAGTATTTT
CASRLAGATDTQYF
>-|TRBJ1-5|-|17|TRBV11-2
TGTGCCAGCAGCTTCGACGAGGGAGGTTATAGCAATCAGCCCCAGCATTTT
CASSFDEGGYSNQPQHF
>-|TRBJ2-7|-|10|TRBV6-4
TGTGCCAGCACAGACAACGAGCAGTACTTC
CASTDNEQYF
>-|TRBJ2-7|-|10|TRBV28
TGTGCCAGCAGTCCCCATGAGCAGTACTTC
CASSPHEQYF
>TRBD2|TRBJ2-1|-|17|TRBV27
TGTGCCAGCCAAAGGGGCTCGAAGCGGGAGCACTGGAATGAGCAGTTCTTC
CASQRGSKREHWNEQFF
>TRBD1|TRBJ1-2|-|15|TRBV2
TGTGCCAGCAGCGCGGACAGGAGTCCCTACTATGGCTACACCTTC
CASSADRSPYYGYTF
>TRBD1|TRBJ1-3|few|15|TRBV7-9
TGTGCCAGCAGCCTCACAGGGGGAACTGGAAACACCATATATTTT
CASSLTGGTGNTIYF
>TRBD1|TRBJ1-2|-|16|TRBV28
TGTGCCAGCAGTTTAAGGGTTAGGGGGCTTAACTATGGCTACACCTTC
CASSLRVRGLNYGYTF
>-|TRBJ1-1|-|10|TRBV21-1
TGTGCCAGCACCGGAGCTGAAGCTTTCTTT
CASTGAEAFF
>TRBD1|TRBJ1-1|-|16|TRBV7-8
TGTGCCAGCAGCCGCCGCTTAGGACAGGTGAACACTGAAGCTTTCTTT
CASSRRLGQVNTEAFF
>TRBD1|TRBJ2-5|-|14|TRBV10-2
TGCGCCAGCAGTGAACAGGGGAATGTAGGGACCCAGTACTTC
CASSEQGNVGTQYF
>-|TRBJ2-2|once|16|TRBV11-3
TGTGCCAGCAGCTTAGACAGGGGCTCGAACACCGGGGAGCTGTTTTTT
CASSLDRGSNTGELFF
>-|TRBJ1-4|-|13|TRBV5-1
TGCGCCAGCAGCTCAACAACTAATGAAAAACTGTTTTTT
CASSSTTNEKLFF
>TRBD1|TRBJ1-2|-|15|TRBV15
TGTGCCACCAGCGGACGGACAGGGGCTACCTATGGCTACACCTTC
CATSGRTGATYGYTF
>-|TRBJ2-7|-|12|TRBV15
TGTGCCACCATGGGGGCCGACTACGAGCAGTACTTC
CATMGADYEQYF
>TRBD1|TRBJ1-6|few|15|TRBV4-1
TGCGCCAGCAGCCAGGGACAGGGAAATAAGTCACCCCTCCACTTT
CASSQGQGNKSPLHF
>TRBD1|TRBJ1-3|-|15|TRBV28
TGTGCCAGCAGTAAAACAGGGGGCTCTGGAAACACCATATATTTT
CASSKTGGSGNTIYF
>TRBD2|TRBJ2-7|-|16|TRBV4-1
TGCGCCAGCAGCCCAGAGCCGCTAGCGGGGACCTACGAGCAGTACTTC
CASSPEPLAGTYEQYF
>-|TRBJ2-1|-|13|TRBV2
TGTGCCACCAACTCGGAGGTTTCGGTTGAGCAGTTCTTC
CATNSEVSVEQFF
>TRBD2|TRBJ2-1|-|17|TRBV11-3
TGTGCCAGCAGCTTAAGTTTCTCTAGCGGGAGCTACAATGAGCAGTTCTTC
CASSLSFSSGSYNEQFF
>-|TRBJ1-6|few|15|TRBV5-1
TGCGCCAGCAGCTTGGCCCGACAGGAAGGTTCACCCCTCCACTTT
CASSLARQEGSPLHF
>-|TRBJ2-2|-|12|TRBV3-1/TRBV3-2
TGTGCCAGCAGCCCACCTGGGGGCGTGCTGTTTTTT
CASSPPGGVLFF
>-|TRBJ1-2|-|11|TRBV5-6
TGTGCCAGCAAGTTGGCGGGGCGCTACACCTTC
CASKLAGRYTF
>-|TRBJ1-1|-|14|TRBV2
TGTGCCAGCAGTGTGTCGGTCTCGAACACTGAAGCTTTCTTT
CASSVSVSNTEAFF
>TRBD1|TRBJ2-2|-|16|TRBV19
TGTGCCAGTAGTATAGATCGGGGACAGGGGACCGGGGAGCTGTTTTTT
CASSIDRGQGTGELFF
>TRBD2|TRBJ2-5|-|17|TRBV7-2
TGTGCCAGCAGGACTCACCTCTACCCGGGACTAGAGGAGACCCAGTACTTC
CASRTHLYPGLEETQYF
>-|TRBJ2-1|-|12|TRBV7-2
TGTGCCAGCAGCTTAGTCGGGAATGAGCAGTTCTTC
CASSLVGNEQFF
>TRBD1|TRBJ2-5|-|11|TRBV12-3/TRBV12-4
TGTGCCAGCAGTTCGGGACAGGCCCAGTACTTC
CASSSGQAQYF